The clone carrying this T cell receptor (beta chain) was recorded at least ten times. CDR1 is SNHLY, CDR2 FYNNEI, per germline. This CDR3 has 14 amino acids. V gave up 5 bases and J gave up 7 bases, with 18 bases separating them. The source of the sample is a study of T cells in Graves' hyperthyroidism and ophthalmopathy. At the level of the study: Peripheral blood was secured at the point of initial diagnosis, before any treatment.

Patients affected by ophthalmopathy presented a Clinical Activity Score of at least 3, a NOSPECS grade of at least 4, and disease duration below 3 months. Used for diagnoses were clinical symptoms, serum thyroxine and TRAb, thyroid ultrasound and orbital computed tomography. Amplification targeted TCR beta CDR3 regions from RNA transcripts. In the first-round RT-PCR of the TCR CDR3, the HTBI primer set was used. TCRdb fed the multiplex PCR reads into MiXCR, producing one record per CDR3 protein. The sample contains about 410,000 distinct CDR3 sequences, about 14% of which appear only once. This chain connects TRBV2 to TRBJ2-7, with D unresolved. This receptor was obtained from a woman between 25 and 40 years old with Graves' ophthalmopathy. The sequenced sample was blood. DNA for the CDR3: TGTGCCAGCAGTCCAGACACCCCCTTCCGAGAGCAGTACTTC. Protein sequence: CASSPDTPFREQYF. The full variable domain, with the rest looked up from reference TRBV2 and TRBJ2-7, is EPEVTQTPSHQVTQMGQEVILRCVPISNHLYFYWYRQILGQKVEFLVSFYNNEISEKSEIFDDQFSVERPDGSNFTLKIRSTKLEDSAMYFCASSPDTPFREQYFGPGTRLTVT.